Following are 17 T cell receptor beta chains from one sample sequenced in a study of OX40 agonist ivuxolimab in advanced cancers. TCRdb keeps only in-frame clones here, not all; method: immunoSEQ multiplex PCR. The top ten clones hold roughly 1.5% of a sample with around 60,000 clones, about four fifths of them seen once. This specimen consisted of CD4+ or CD8+ T cells sorted from blood, obtained in a trial of the OX40 agonist ivuxolimab. The receptors shown here come from an adult with an advanced solid tumor such as melanoma, head and neck, liver or kidney cancer.

The chain combines TRBV6-1 with TRBJ2-3; 7 bases line up with TRBD2. CDR3 length: 16 amino acids. J was trimmed by 7 bases and V by 2 bases; bases with no gene match: 12. Per the germline V gene, CDR1 is MNHNS and CDR2 is SASEGT. This chain's CDR3 is CASSEPGGREQYTQYF. The CDR3 DNA is TGTGCCAGCAGTGAACCGGGCGGGAGAGAGCAATATACGCAGTATTTT.

This rearrangement joins TRBV7-3 to TRBJ1-2; 8 bases fit TRBD1. With V trimmed by 5 bases and J by 4 bases, 12 bases remained unmatched. The CDR3 consists of 16 residues. Germline V lookup: CDR1 SGHTA, CDR2 FQGTGA. CDR3 region: CASSRTGFVSAYGYTF. The CDR3 DNA follows: TGTGCCAGCAGCCGGACAGGGTTCGTGTCGGCCTATGGCTACACCTTC.

This clone appeared many times. The chain carries TRBV7-2 and TRBJ1-4; 9 positions agree with TRBD1. V was pared by 1 base and J by 7 bases, with 4 bases of the junction left unmatched. The CDR3 consists of 15 residues. The germline CDR1 and CDR2 sequences are SGHTA and FQGNSA. CDR3 in amino acids: CASSLGGTGTEKLFF. As DNA, the CDR3 is TGTGCCAGCAGCTTAGGAGGGACAGGGACTGAAAAACTGTTTTTT.

This clone was seen only a few times. An end of the junction does not agree with germline; a read error may underlie this. V is TRBV7-7 and J is TRBJ1-4, with D maybe TRBD1 (5 bases). The CDR3 contains 13 residues. CDR1 and CDR2 from the germline V gene are SSHAT and FNYEAQ (reference sequence). DNA for the CDR3: TGTGCTAGCAGTTTGACAGATAATGAAAAACTGTTTTTT. Encoded protein: CASSLTDNEKLFF.

This chain uses TRBV14 with TRBJ2-5; 12 nucleotides align to TRBD2. The CDR3 totals 15 residues. CDR1 SGHDN and CDR2 FVKESK come from the germline V gene. With 3 bases clipped from V and 4 bases from J, the junction kept 3 bases outside the gene matches. Written as DNA, the CDR3 is TGTGCCAGCAGCCAGACTAGCGGGAGAGCAGAGACCCAGTACTTC. It specifies CASSQTSGRAETQYF.

About this clone itself: Other DNA sequences from this sample encode an identical CDR3 as well. The chain has TRBV5-4 and TRBJ2-1; 13 bases fit TRBD2. This CDR3 is 15 amino acids long. Germline trimming cut 0 bases from V and 6 bases from J; bases unmatched to any gene: 0. The germline V gene has CDR1 SGHNT and CDR2 YYREEE (reference sequence). CDR3 residues: CASSLGLAGGNEQFF. The CDR3 DNA reads TGTGCCAGCAGCTTGGGACTAGCGGGGGGCAATGAGCAGTTCTTC.

This chain connects TRBV6-6 to TRBJ2-1, with D perhaps TRBD1 (5 bases). Germline values: CDR1 MNHNY, CDR2 SVGAGI (reference sequence). The V gene lost 4 bases and the J gene lost 8 bases, with 12 bases spanning the gap. The CDR3 is 13 residues long. The CDR3 region has the DNA TGTGCCAGCAGTTCGGGTGGGGCCTATGAGCAGTTCTTC. This sequence encodes CASSSGGAYEQFF.

This clone was seen a single time. The rearrangement links TRBV4-3 to TRBJ1-3; 10 bases fit TRBD1. Unmatched junction bases numbered 5, after V lost 4 bases and J lost 2 bases. The CDR3 totals 16 residues. Looked up from germline, CDR1 is LGHNA and CDR2 is YSLEER. DNA of the CDR3: TGCGCCAGCAGCCGCGGACAGGGGGGCACTGGAAACACCATATATTTT. Residues: CASSRGQGGTGNTIYF.

This sequence joins TRBV27 and TRBJ1-5; 8 nucleotides line up with TRBD1. The CDR3 loop spans 16 amino acids. Germline values: CDR1 MNHEY, CDR2 SMNVEV (reference sequence). The V gene end was trimmed by 6 bases and the J gene end by 2 bases; junction bases not matched to a gene: 9. This CDR3 reads CASRTYRGGGNQPQHF. The CDR3, as DNA: TGTGCCAGCAGGACCTACAGGGGGGGTGGCAATCAGCCCCAGCATTTT.

This chain connects TRBV7-2 to TRBJ2-7, with D hard to call. The CDR3 runs 14 residues. Between the trimmed V and J ends, which lost 2 bases and 6 bases, there was a span of 14 bases. The germline CDR1 and CDR2 sequences are SGHTA and FQGNSA. This chain's CDR3 is CASSLSRGSGEQYF. The CDR3 region has the DNA TGTGCCAGCAGCTTAAGTCGCGGCTCGGGCGAGCAGTACTTC.

This clone occurred a few times. V is TRBV19 and J is TRBJ2-3; 7 positions agree with TRBD2. The CDR3 covers 15 residues. CDR1 is LNHDA and CDR2 is SQIVND in the germline V gene (reference sequence). J was trimmed by 0 bases and V by 8 bases; bases with no gene match: 8. CDR3 in DNA: TGTGCCAGTTCGCAGGGACTATCTAGCACAGATACGCAGTATTTT. It is translated as CASSQGLSSTDTQYF.

The chain uses TRBV29-1 and TRBJ1-1; possible D gene TRBD1, 5 bases. With 2 bases removed from V and 1 base from J, the gap between germline ends came to 11 bases. Germline CDR1 reads SQVTM; CDR2 reads ANQGSEA. This CDR3 spans 14 amino acids. This chain's CDR3 is CSVETRAPNTEAFF. CDR3 DNA: TGCAGCGTTGAAACCAGGGCCCCGAACACTGAAGCTTTCTTT.

The chain links TRBV30 to TRBJ1-3; TRBD1 aligns across 8 bases. Per germline, CDR1 GTSNPN and CDR2 SVGIG (reference sequence). The V gene end was trimmed by 3 bases and the J gene end by 1 base; junction bases not matched to a gene: 5. CDR3 size: 15 residues. CDR3: CAWRDRGVSGNTIYF. Here the CDR3 DNA reads TGTGCCTGGAGAGACAGGGGTGTTTCTGGAAACACCATATATTTT.

The chain has TRBV11-2 and TRBJ2-1; 11 bases match TRBD2. This CDR3 has 14 amino acids. V was clipped by 2 bases and J by 6 bases; unmatched bases: 0. CDR1 and CDR2 (germline): SGHAT, FQNNGV. The CDR3 protein is CASSLTSGSNEQFF. Here the CDR3 DNA reads TGTGCCAGCAGCTTAACTAGCGGGAGCAATGAGCAGTTCTTC.

CDR3 DNA sequence: TGCGCCAGCAGCTTGGGACTAATCACAGATACGCAGTATTTT. It translates to CASSLGLITDTQYF. The chain has TRBV5-1 and TRBJ2-3; a weak D match, TRBD2 (5 bases). Germline V gene data show CDR1 as SGHRS and CDR2 as YFSETQ. V was trimmed by 0 bases and J by 2 bases, leaving 7 bases between them. This CDR3 is built from 14 residues.

The chain combines TRBV15 with TRBJ2-2; 11 bases are a match to TRBD2. This CDR3 comprises 19 residues. V dropped 0 bases and J dropped 6; count of bases not matched to a gene: 12. The germline V gene encodes CDR1 LNHNV and CDR2 YYDKDF (reference sequence). The CDR3 spells CATSRETINLAGGAGELFF. The CDR3 nucleotides are TGTGCCACCAGCAGAGAAACCATAAATCTAGCGGGAGGAGCCGGGGAGCTGTTTTTT.

V and J are TRBV2 and TRBJ1-1, with D uncertain. This CDR3 comprises 15 residues. The ends were cut back, 10 bases at V and 0 bases at J, with 18 bases in the middle. Germline-derived CDR1 and CDR2 are SNHLY and FYNNEI. The chain's CDR3 is CAIMRPELMNTEAFF. CDR3 sequence (DNA): TGTGCCATCATGCGTCCTGAGCTCATGAACACTGAAGCTTTCTTT.